The 19 T cell receptor beta chains below all came from one sample that was sequenced in a study of blood T cell repertoires in COVID-19. TCRdb keeps only in-frame clones here, not all; method: immunoSEQ multiplex PCR. The profile shows roughly 370,000 clones, roughly 89% of them singletons. The sequenced material came from PBMCs or T cells enriched from blood (not recorded which). All receptors derive from a woman between 45 and 60 years old who had recovered from COVID-19.

In its sample, this clone was seen a few times. The chain combines TRBV5-1 with TRBJ1-3; the D gene is possibly TRBD1 (5 bases). This CDR3 comprises 14 residues. The germline V gene encodes CDR1 SGHRS and CDR2 YFSETQ. V lost 0 bases and J lost 6, with 10 bases in between. The CDR3 protein is CASSLVGGENTIYF. CDR3 sequence (DNA): TGCGCCAGCAGCTTGGTCGGGGGTGAAAACACCATATATTTT.

The J gene is TRBJ2-1, the V gene TRBV25-1; possibly TRBD2 for D (5 bases). The V gene's germline CDR1 is MGHDK and CDR2 SYGVNS. Trimming cost V 1 base and J 8 bases, with 18 bases left between them. This CDR3 has 16 residues. In DNA, the CDR3 is TGTGCCAGCAGTGAATCAGTGTCCCGTCTGAGGGATGAGCAGTTCTTC. This translates into CASSESVSRLRDEQFF.

This chain links TRBV4-1 with TRBJ2-1; TRBD2 might be the D (5 bases). The CDR3 is 13 amino acids. The V end was cut by 5 bases, the J end by 7 bases, with 12 bases between. Germline assignment: CDR1 MGHRA and CDR2 YSYEKL. The chain's CDR3 is CASSSRRRNEQFF. In DNA, the CDR3 is TGCGCCAGCAGCTCCCGGAGGCGGAATGAGCAGTTCTTC.

This clone was seen just once. The chain uses TRBV2 and TRBJ2-7; 11 nucleotides match TRBD1. Germline loops: CDR1 SNHLY, CDR2 FYNNEI. V trimming: 3 bases; J trimming: 4 bases; junction bases outside the gene matches: 5. The CDR3 is 15 residues long. CDR3 residues: CASSEARDRGYEQYF. As DNA, the CDR3 is TGTGCCAGCAGTGAGGCCCGGGACAGGGGGTACGAGCAGTACTTC.

The chain recombines TRBV2 with TRBJ2-7, with 8 bases fitting TRBD1. Germline CDR1 is SNHLY and CDR2 is FYNNEI. Losses at the gene ends were 9 bases for V and 3 bases for J; bases not matched to a gene: 10. The CDR3 runs to 14 residues. The CDR3: CASSPGQEIYEQYF. The CDR3 DNA sequence: TGTGCCAGTTCCCCGGGACAGGAGATCTACGAGCAGTACTTC.

This clone was found a few times. V is TRBV28 and J is TRBJ1-2; the match to TRBD1 covers 8 bases. Germline-derived CDR1 and CDR2 are MDHEN and SYDVKM. CDR3 length equals 14 residues. The V and J ends lost 4 bases and 3 bases, in that order; junction bases with no gene match: 4. The DNA for the CDR3 is TGTGCCAGCAGTTCAGGGGGCGCGGACTATGGCTACACCTTC. Translation gives CASSSGGADYGYTF.

A note on this clone: Germline is not matched at one junction end, which may reflect a read error. The V gene is TRBV7-2, the J gene TRBJ2-1; 9 positions match TRBD2. Germline assignment: CDR1 SGHTA and CDR2 FQGNSA. The CDR3 runs to 13 residues. The CDR3 DNA is TGTGCCAGCAGCTTAGGCTTAGCGGGGGAGGCGCTCTTC. Translation: CASSLGLAGEALF.

The chain has TRBV4-1 and TRBJ2-3, with D possibly matching TRBD1 (5 bases). Trimming cost V 2 bases and J 4 bases, with 7 bases left between them. This CDR3 contains 13 residues. Germline-derived CDR1 and CDR2 are MGHRA and YSYEKL. CDR3 sequence (DNA): TGCGCCAGCAGCCAACAGGGCCCAGATACGCAGTATTTT. Its translation: CASSQQGPDTQYF.

This clone was counted a few times. The J gene is TRBJ2-3, the V gene TRBV5-1, with unresolved D. This CDR3 region has 14 residues. CDR1 is SGHRS and CDR2 is YFSETQ in the germline V gene. V was shortened by 4 bases and J by 0 bases, with 9 bases between the two germline ends. This CDR3 reads CASSPGRSTDTQYF. CDR3 sequence (DNA): TGCGCCAGCAGCCCGGGTAGGAGCACAGATACGCAGTATTTT.

The V and J genes are TRBV5-1 and TRBJ1-4, with 9 bases matching TRBD1. Germline V gene lookup returns CDR1 SGHRS and CDR2 YFSETQ. V was pared by 3 bases and J by 2 bases, with 2 bases of the junction left unmatched. The CDR3 runs 15 residues. CDR3 region: CASSWTGDTNEKLFF. CDR3 in DNA: TGCGCCAGCAGCTGGACAGGGGACACTAATGAAAAACTGTTTTTT.

The V call is TRBV30, the J call TRBJ1-4, with D uncertain. The CDR3 spans 14 residues. CDR1 is GTSNPN, CDR2 SVGIG, per germline (reference sequence). The CDR3 bases are TGTGCGAACAAACCGGCGGGGTTAAATGAAAAACTGTTTTTT. Amino acids: CANKPAGLNEKLFF.

The V gene is TRBV11-2, the J gene TRBJ2-5, with D possibly TRBD2 on 6 matching bases. The CDR3 loop spans 13 amino acids. CDR1 is SGHAT, CDR2 FQNNGV, per germline. V lost 5 bases and J 2 bases, leaving 9 bases between the germline ends. CDR3 residues: CASSGGLQETQYF. For the CDR3, the DNA is TGTGCCAGCAGCGGGGGACTTCAAGAGACCCAGTACTTC.

The chain joins TRBV27 to TRBJ2-2; 7 positions match TRBD2. This CDR3 contains 15 residues. Per germline, CDR1 MNHEY and CDR2 SMNVEV (reference sequence). Trimming removed 5 bases from V and 4 bases from J; junction bases left unmatched: 7. The CDR3 sequence is CASSETSWFTGELFF. The CDR3 DNA is TGTGCCAGCAGTGAGACTAGCTGGTTCACCGGGGAGCTGTTTTTT.

This chain connects TRBV28 to TRBJ2-1, with 12 bases that match TRBD2. The ends lost 3 bases at V and 5 bases at J; junction bases unmatched: 2. The CDR3 runs 15 residues. CDR1 and CDR2 (germline): MDHEN, SYDVKM. The CDR3 coding sequence is TGTGCCAGCAGTTTGTGGACTAGCGGGGACAATGAGCAGTTCTTC. The encoded protein is CASSLWTSGDNEQFF. The variable domain in full, completed from reference TRBV28 and TRBJ2-1, reads DVKVTQSSRYLVKRTGEKVFLECVQDMDHENMFWYRQDPGLGLRLIYFSYDVKMKEKGDIPEGYSVSREKKERFSLILESASTNQTSMYLCASSLWTSGDNEQFFGPGTRLTVL.

The chain is built from TRBV2 and TRBJ2-1; tentative D call: TRBD2 (6 bases). Germline V lookup: CDR1 SNHLY, CDR2 FYNNEI. The length of the CDR3 is 11 residues. V dropped 4 bases and J dropped 10 bases, with 8 bases sitting between them. The CDR3 nucleotides are TGTGCCAGCAGTGGGGCGGGGGAGCAGTTCTTC. It translates to CASSGAGEQFF.

The J gene is TRBJ1-1, the V gene TRBV5-1; TRBD1 is a possible D gene (5 bases). Germline V gene data show CDR1 as SGHRS and CDR2 as YFSETQ. This CDR3 is 12 amino acids long. Between the trimmed V and J ends, which lost 4 bases and 7 bases, there was a span of 11 bases. This CDR3 reads CASSVDRGEAFF. DNA of the CDR3: TGCGCCAGCAGCGTTGACAGAGGTGAAGCTTTCTTT.

This chain uses TRBV11-2 with TRBJ2-5; 8 bases match TRBD2. This CDR3 has 16 amino acids. V lost 4 bases, J lost 1 base, and 8 bases stayed unmatched. The germline V gene encodes CDR1 SGHAT and CDR2 FQNNGV. The CDR3: CASSSGRGAGQETQYF. The CDR3 bases are TGTGCCAGCAGCTCGGGGCGGGGGGCAGGCCAAGAGACCCAGTACTTC.

The chain uses TRBV19 and TRBJ2-7, with 9 bases fitting TRBD1. V lost 5 bases, J lost 0 bases, and 17 bases stayed unmatched. CDR1 is LNHDA, CDR2 SQIVND, per germline (reference sequence). This CDR3 comprises 19 residues. CDR3 protein: CASSAQQRPGQGFSYEQYF. In DNA, the CDR3 is TGTGCCAGTAGTGCCCAACAACGACCGGGACAGGGCTTCTCCTACGAGCAGTACTTC.

The chain joins TRBV5-4 to TRBJ1-4, with 8 bases matching TRBD1. V was clipped by 4 bases and J by 6 bases; unmatched bases: 2. The CDR3 covers 13 residues. Germline V CDR1 and CDR2: SGHNT, YYREEE (reference sequence). The CDR3 DNA sequence: TGTGCCAGCAGCCCGGACAGGGATGAAAAACTGTTTTTT. Translation: CASSPDRDEKLFF. Combining the CDR3 with reference TRBV5-4 and TRBJ1-4 gives the whole variable domain ETGVTQSPTHLIKTRGQQVTLRCSSQSGHNTVSWYQQALGQGPQFIFQYYREEENGRGNFPPRFSGLQFPNYSSELNVNALELDDSALYLCASSPDRDEKLFFGSGTQLSVL.